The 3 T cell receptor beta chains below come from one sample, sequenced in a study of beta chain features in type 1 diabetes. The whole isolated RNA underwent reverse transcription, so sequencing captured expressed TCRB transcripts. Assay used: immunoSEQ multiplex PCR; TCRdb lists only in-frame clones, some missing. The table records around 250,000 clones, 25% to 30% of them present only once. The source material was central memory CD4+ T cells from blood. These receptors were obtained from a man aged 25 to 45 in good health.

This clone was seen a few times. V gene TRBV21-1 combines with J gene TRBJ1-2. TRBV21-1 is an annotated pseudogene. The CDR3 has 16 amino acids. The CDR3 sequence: CASSKVLQDLDYGYTF. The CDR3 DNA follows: TGTGCCAGCAGCAAAGTCCTACAGGACTTAGACTATGGCTACACCTTC.

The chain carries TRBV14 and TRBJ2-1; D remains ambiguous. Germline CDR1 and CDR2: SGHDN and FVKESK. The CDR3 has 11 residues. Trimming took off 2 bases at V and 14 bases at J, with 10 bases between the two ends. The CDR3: CASSQFSQEFF. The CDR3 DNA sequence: TGTGCCAGCAGCCAATTTTCCCAGGAGTTCTTC.

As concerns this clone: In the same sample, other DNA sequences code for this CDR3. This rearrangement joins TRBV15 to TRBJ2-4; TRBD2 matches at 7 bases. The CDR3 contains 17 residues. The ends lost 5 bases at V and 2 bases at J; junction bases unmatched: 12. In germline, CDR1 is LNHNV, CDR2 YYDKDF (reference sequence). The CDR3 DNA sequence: TGTGCCACCAGCGGTACCCGACTAGCTGTGACCAAAAACATTCAGTACTTC. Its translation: CATSGTRLAVTKNIQYF.